Listed below are T cell receptor beta chains from one sample, sequenced in a study of Ad26.COV2.S vaccination and SARS-CoV-2 variants. The data were produced by immunoSEQ multiplex PCR, yet TCRdb's version contains in-frame clones alone and is incomplete. The sample records about 420,000 clones, approximately 88% being singletons. The source was peripheral blood, collected in a trial of Ad26.COV2.S vaccine versus placebo. These receptors were collected from a person between 18 and 60 years old who received the Ad26.COV2.S COVID-19 vaccine or a placebo. CDR3s include the opening cysteine and the closing phenylalanine or tryptophan. The order of the fields is clone size, D gene, J gene, V gene, CDR3 DNA, CDR3 protein. D genes are given only for firm matches. The listing skips clone size in some rows; elsewhere it reads once, few, many or a size class.

size: NA; D: NA; J: TRBJ2-1; V: TRBV6-5; DNA: TGTGCCAGCACGTTCTCTAGCTCCTACAATGAGCAGTTCTTC; CDR3: CASTFSSSYNEQFF
size: NA; D: NA; J: TRBJ1-4; V: TRBV5-1; DNA: TGCGCCAGCCAGGTGGACTCTAATGAAAAACTGTTTTTT; CDR3: CASQVDSNEKLFF
size: NA; D: TRBD1; J: TRBJ1-1; V: TRBV4-3; DNA: TGCGCCAGCAGCCAAGGCAGGGGGTCCACTGAAGCTTTCTTT; CDR3: CASSQGRGSTEAFF
size: NA; D: NA; J: TRBJ2-1; V: TRBV4-3; DNA: TGCGCCAGCAGCCGGGACCCCCCACCGATCTCCTACAATGAGCAGTTCTTC; CDR3: CASSRDPPPISYNEQFF
size: NA; D: NA; J: TRBJ1-5; V: TRBV7-6; DNA: TGTGCCAGCAGCTTAGCTCTGGAAGGGCAGCCCCAGCATTTT; CDR3: CASSLALEGQPQHF
size: few; D: NA; J: TRBJ1-1; V: TRBV7-2; DNA: TGTGCCAGCAGCCTAGGACGGGAGAGGGAAGCTTTCTTT; CDR3: CASSLGREREAFF
size: NA; D: TRBD2; J: TRBJ2-5; V: TRBV24-1; DNA: TGTGCCACCAGTGATTGGTCGGGGGGGGCGGAGACCCAGTACTTC; CDR3: CATSDWSGGAETQYF
size: NA; D: NA; J: TRBJ1-2; V: TRBV5-1; DNA: TGCGCCAGCACCTCGGACACCTCTAACTATGGCTACACCTTC; CDR3: CASTSDTSNYGYTF
size: NA; D: TRBD1; J: TRBJ2-7; V: TRBV3-1/TRBV3-2; DNA: TGTGCCAGCAGCCAGAGGGGGCAGGGACGGTCCTACGAGCAGTACTTC; CDR3: CASSQRGQGRSYEQYF
size: NA; D: NA; J: TRBJ2-7; V: TRBV6-5; DNA: TGTGCCAGCACCCTAGGAAGGGGGAACGACTACGAGCAGTACTTC; CDR3: CASTLGRGNDYEQYF
size: few; D: NA; J: TRBJ1-5; V: TRBV19; DNA: TGTGCCAGTAGTATATTGAACACTGGGAATCAGCCCCAGCATTTT; CDR3: CASSILNTGNQPQHF
size: once; D: NA; J: TRBJ2-3; V: TRBV11-2; DNA: TGTGCCAGCAGCTTAGTGATGCTTCCCACAGATACGCAGTATTTT; CDR3: CASSLVMLPTDTQYF
size: NA; D: TRBD2; J: TRBJ2-1; V: TRBV11-3; DNA: TGTGCCAGCAGCCTCACCTCCAGCGGGGTGATCTACAATGAGCAGTTCTTC; CDR3: CASSLTSSGVIYNEQFF
size: NA; D: NA; J: TRBJ1-4; V: TRBV25-1; DNA: TGTGCCAGCAGTGAATCCCGGGGGGGCCATAATGAAAAACTGTTTTTT; CDR3: CASSESRGGHNEKLFF
size: NA; D: NA; J: TRBJ1-1; V: TRBV30; DNA: TGTGCCTGGAGTCCCCCAACGGTTACGGACCGACACACTGAAGCTTTCTTT; CDR3: CAWSPPTVTDRHTEAFF
size: NA; D: TRBD1; J: TRBJ2-3; V: TRBV5-1; DNA: TGCGCCAGCAGCTTGAGAGGGGGCATGGCAGATACGCAGTATTTT; CDR3: CASSLRGGMADTQYF